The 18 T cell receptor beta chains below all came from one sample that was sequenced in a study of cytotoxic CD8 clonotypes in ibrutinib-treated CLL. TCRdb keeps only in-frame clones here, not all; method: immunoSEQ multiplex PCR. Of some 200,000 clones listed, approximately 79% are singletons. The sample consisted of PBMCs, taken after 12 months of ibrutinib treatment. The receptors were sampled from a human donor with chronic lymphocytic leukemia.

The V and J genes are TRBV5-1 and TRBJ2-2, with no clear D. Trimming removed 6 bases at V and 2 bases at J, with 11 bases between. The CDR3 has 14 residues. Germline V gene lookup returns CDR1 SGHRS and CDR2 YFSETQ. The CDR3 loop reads CASTYRTNTGELFF. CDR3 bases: TGCGCCAGCACTTACAGAACTAACACCGGGGAGCTGTTTTTT.

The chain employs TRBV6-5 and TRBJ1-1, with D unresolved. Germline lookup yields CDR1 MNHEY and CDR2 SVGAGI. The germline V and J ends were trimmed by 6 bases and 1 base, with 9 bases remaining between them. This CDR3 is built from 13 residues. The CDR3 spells CASSLMGNTEAFF. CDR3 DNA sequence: TGTGCCAGCAGCCTGATGGGGAACACTGAAGCTTTCTTT.

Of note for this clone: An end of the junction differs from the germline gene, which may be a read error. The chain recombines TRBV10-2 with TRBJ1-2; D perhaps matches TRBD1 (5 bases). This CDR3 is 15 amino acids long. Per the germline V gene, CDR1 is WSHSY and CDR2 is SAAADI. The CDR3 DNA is TGCGCCAGCAGTGAGTTTCTGACAGCTAACTATGGCTGCACCTTC. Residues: CASSEFLTANYGCTF.

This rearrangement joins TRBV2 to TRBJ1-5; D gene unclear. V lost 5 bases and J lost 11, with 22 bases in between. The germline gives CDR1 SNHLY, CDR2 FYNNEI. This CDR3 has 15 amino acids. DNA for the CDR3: TGTGCCAGCAGTCAAGGACTGTCCTTACGGGAGGCCCAGCATTTT. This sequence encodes CASSQGLSLREAQHF. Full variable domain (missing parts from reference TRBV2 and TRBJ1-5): EPEVTQTPSHQVTQMGQEVILRCVPISNHLYFYWYRQILGQKVEFLVSFYNNEISEKSEIFDDQFSVERPDGSNFTLKIRSTKLEDSAMYFCASSQGLSLREAQHFGDGTRLSIL.

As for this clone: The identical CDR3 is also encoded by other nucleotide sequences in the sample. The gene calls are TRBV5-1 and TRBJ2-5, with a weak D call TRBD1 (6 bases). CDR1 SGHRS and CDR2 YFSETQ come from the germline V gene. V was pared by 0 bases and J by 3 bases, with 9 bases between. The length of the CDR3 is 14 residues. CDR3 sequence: CASSLGTAKETQYF. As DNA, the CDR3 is TGCGCCAGCAGCTTGGGGACAGCTAAAGAGACCCAGTACTTC.

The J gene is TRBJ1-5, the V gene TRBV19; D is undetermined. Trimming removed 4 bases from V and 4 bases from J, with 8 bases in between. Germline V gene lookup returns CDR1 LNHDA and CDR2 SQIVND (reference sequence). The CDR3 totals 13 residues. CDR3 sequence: CASSTNRNQPQHF. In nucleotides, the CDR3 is TGTGCCAGTAGTACCAACAGAAATCAGCCCCAGCATTTT.

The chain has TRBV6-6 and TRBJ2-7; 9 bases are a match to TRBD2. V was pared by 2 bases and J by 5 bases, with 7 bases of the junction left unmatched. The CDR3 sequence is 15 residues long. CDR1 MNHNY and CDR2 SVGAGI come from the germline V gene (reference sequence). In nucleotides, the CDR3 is TGTGCCAGCAGTTACGGCGGGAGGGGATGGGACGAGCAGTACTTC. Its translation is CASSYGGRGWDEQYF.

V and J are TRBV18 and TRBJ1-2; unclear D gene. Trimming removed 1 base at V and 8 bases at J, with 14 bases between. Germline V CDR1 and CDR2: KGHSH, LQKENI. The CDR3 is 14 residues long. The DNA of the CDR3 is TGTGCCAGCTCACCACGAGAGGGTTCCTTCGGCTACACCTTC. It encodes CASSPREGSFGYTF.

The CDR3 loop reads CASSPGQGNTEAFF. In DNA form, the CDR3 reads TGTGCCAGCAGTCCGGGACAGGGGAACACTGAAGCTTTCTTT. This chain joins TRBV28 and TRBJ1-1; 9 bases line up with TRBD1. The junction had 2 bases not matched to a gene; V was cut back by 5 bases and J by 1 base. This CDR3 contains 14 residues. Germline loops: CDR1 MDHEN, CDR2 SYDVKM.

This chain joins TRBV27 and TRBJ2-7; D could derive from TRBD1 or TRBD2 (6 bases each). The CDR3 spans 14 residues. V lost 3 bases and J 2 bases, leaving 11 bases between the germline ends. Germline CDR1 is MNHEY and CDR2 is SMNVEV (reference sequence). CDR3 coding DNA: TGTGCCAGCAGTTTTAGGGGGGAGACCTACGAGCAGTACTTC. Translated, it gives CASSFRGETYEQYF.

CDR3: CASSRPGLAGDSQETQYF. The CDR3 region has the DNA TGTGCCAGCAGCCGTCCGGGACTAGCGGGGGATTCGCAAGAGACCCAGTACTTC. This chain connects TRBV7-9 to TRBJ2-5; 14 bases are a match to TRBD2. The ends lost 5 bases at V and 2 bases at J; junction bases unmatched: 10. CDR3 length: 18 residues. Per germline, CDR1 SEHNR and CDR2 FQNEAQ (reference sequence).

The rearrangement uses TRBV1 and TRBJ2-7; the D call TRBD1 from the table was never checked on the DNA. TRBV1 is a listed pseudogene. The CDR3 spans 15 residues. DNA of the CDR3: TGCACCAGCAGCCAAGAGAGACAGACTTCCTACGAGCAGTACTTC. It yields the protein CTSSQERQTSYEQYF.

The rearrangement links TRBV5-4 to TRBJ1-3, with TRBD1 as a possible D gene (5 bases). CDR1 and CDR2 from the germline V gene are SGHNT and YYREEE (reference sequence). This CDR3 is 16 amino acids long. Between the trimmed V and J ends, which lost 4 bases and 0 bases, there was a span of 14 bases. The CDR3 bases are TGTGCCAGCAGCCGCGGGGGACCGAGCTCTGGAAACACCATATATTTT. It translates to CASSRGGPSSGNTIYF.

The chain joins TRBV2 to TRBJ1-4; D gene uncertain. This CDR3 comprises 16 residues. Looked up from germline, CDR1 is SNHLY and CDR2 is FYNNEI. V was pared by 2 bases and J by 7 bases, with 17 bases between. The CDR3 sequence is CASSENGDFVGEKLFF. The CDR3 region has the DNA TGTGCCAGCAGTGAAAACGGGGATTTCGTAGGTGAAAAACTGTTTTTT.

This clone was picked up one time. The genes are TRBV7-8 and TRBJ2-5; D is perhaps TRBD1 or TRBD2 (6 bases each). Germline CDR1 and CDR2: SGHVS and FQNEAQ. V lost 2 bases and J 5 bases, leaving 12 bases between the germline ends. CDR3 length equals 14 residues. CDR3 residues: CASSLLGGRETQYF. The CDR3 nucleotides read TGTGCCAGCAGCTTATTAGGGGGGAGGGAGACCCAGTACTTC.

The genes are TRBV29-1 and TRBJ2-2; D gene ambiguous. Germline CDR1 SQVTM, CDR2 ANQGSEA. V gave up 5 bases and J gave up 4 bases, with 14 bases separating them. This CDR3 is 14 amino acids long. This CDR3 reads CSVSRRLGTGELFF. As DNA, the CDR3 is TGCAGCGTTTCACGCAGGCTCGGCACCGGGGAGCTGTTTTTT.

CDR3 nucleotides: TGCGCCAGCAATTTCATGGGAGCAACTAATGAAAAACTGTTTTTT. The encoded protein is CASNFMGATNEKLFF. The J gene is TRBJ1-4, the V gene TRBV5-1; D gene ambiguous. V was clipped by 6 bases and J by 0 bases, with 12 bases between them. The CDR3 loop spans 15 amino acids. Germline-derived CDR1 and CDR2 are SGHRS and YFSETQ. Filled out from reference TRBV5-1 and TRBJ1-4, the complete variable domain reads KAGVTQTPRYLIKTRGQQVTLSCSPISGHRSVSWYQQTPGQGLQFLFEYFSETQRNKGNFPGRFSGRQFSNSRSEMNVSTLELGDSALYLCASNFMGATNEKLFFGSGTQLSVL.

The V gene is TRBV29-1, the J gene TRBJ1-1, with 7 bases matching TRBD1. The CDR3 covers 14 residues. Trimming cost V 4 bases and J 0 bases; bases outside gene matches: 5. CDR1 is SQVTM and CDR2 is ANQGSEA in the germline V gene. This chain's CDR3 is CSVARGNMNTEAFF. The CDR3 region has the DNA TGCAGCGTTGCCAGGGGGAACATGAACACTGAAGCTTTCTTT.